The 4 T cell receptor beta chains reported below all come from one sample, sequenced in a study of blood T cell repertoires in COVID-19. TCRdb keeps only in-frame clones here, not all; method: immunoSEQ multiplex PCR. In the table there are under 200,000 clones, roughly 85% of which are singletons. The sequenced material came from peripheral blood. These receptors all come from a woman aged 45-59 years with COVID-19, enrolled during active disease.

CDR3: CASRRDTGNYGYTF. Written as DNA, the CDR3 is TGTGCCAGCAGAAGAGATACAGGGAACTATGGCTACACCTTC. The V gene is TRBV27, the J gene TRBJ1-2, with D possibly being TRBD1 (6 bases). The CDR3 has 14 residues. Per the germline V gene, CDR1 is MNHEY and CDR2 is SMNVEV (reference sequence). V was pared by 6 bases and J by 2 bases, with 13 bases between.

V is TRBV6-2 or TRBV6-3 and J is TRBJ2-7; 10 bases map to TRBD1. The germline V gene encodes CDR1 MNHEY and CDR2 SVGEGT. This CDR3 is 14 amino acids long. V lost 3 bases to trimming and J lost 5 bases; unmatched junction nucleotides: 4. CDR3 sequence: CASSYGTGVHEQYF. The DNA of the CDR3 is TGTGCCAGCAGTTATGGGACAGGGGTCCACGAGCAGTACTTC.

V is TRBV5-1 and J is TRBJ2-5; 8 nucleotides agree with TRBD2. Germline assignment: CDR1 SGHRS and CDR2 YFSETQ. V lost 4 bases to trimming and J lost 6 bases; unmatched junction nucleotides: 8. The CDR3 is made up of 14 amino acids. The CDR3 spells CASSLGGAWQTQYF. CDR3 nucleotides: TGCGCCAGCAGCCTCGGGGGGGCCTGGCAGACCCAGTACTTC. Supplemented by reference TRBV5-1 and TRBJ2-5, the full variable domain reads KAGVTQTPRYLIKTRGQQVTLSCSPISGHRSVSWYQQTPGQGLQFLFEYFSETQRNKGNFPGRFSGRQFSNSRSEMNVSTLELGDSALYLCASSLGGAWQTQYFGPGTRLLVL.

The chain couples TRBV6-5 to TRBJ2-5; tentative D call: TRBD1 (6 bases). Trimming took 4 bases from V and 1 from J, leaving 7 bases between them. This CDR3 comprises 13 residues. The V gene's germline CDR1 is MNHEY and CDR2 SVGAGI. CDR3 in amino acids: CASSWGLQETQYF. Here the CDR3 DNA reads TGTGCCAGCAGTTGGGGGCTCCAAGAGACCCAGTACTTC.